What follows are 20 T cell receptor beta chains derived from one specimen sequenced in a study of spatial heterogeneity in lung cancer. TCRdb itself ran the 5' RACE reads through MiXCR, one entry per CDR3 protein. This repertoire shows 16,000 or so distinct CDR3 sequences, 3% to 4.5% found once; its top ten account for roughly 10%. Time point indicated: sample taken at primary tumor resection. Sequencing was performed on normal lung tissue next to the tumor, taken at surgery. Every receptor here comes from a male donor with early-stage non-small cell lung cancer.

This clonotype was recorded many times. This beta chain lies outside the target of a library built for alpha chains; its clone size means little. The chain carries TRBV10-3 and TRBJ2-5; TRBD1 matches at 7 bases. CDR1 ENHRY and CDR2 SYGVKD come from the germline V gene. This CDR3 comprises 14 residues. Trimming cost V 4 bases and J 1 base; bases outside gene matches: 3. This CDR3 reads CAISGQGVQETQYF. DNA for the CDR3: TGTGCCATCAGTGGACAGGGCGTCCAAGAGACCCAGTACTTC.

This clonotype was picked up many times. This beta chain is a stray read from a library made for alpha chains; its abundance is not meaningful. The genes are TRBV15 and TRBJ2-7, with TRBD1 matching 7 bases. Germline CDR1 is LNHNV and CDR2 is YYDKDF (reference sequence). There are 16 residues in the CDR3. The trim removed 6 bases at V and 6 bases at J, leaving 17 bases unmatched. The CDR3 bases are TGTGCCACCAGGACGACATTACAGGGGCAATCGTCCGAGCAGTACTTC. This sequence encodes CATRTTLQGQSSEQYF.

This clonotype was counted ten times or more. Being off target in a library aimed at alpha chains, this beta chain has a size of little meaning. The chain employs TRBV2 and TRBJ2-7, with TRBD1 matching 8 bases. CDR1 SNHLY and CDR2 FYNNEI come from the germline V gene. The CDR3 covers 12 residues. The J segment lost 5 bases and the V segment lost 6 bases, leaving 3 bases of the junction unmatched. The chain's CDR3 is CASRGQVHEQYF. CDR3 in DNA: TGTGCCAGCAGGGGACAGGTTCACGAGCAGTACTTC.

At least ten counts were recorded for this clonotype. A library prepared for alpha chains yielded this beta chain as an off-target read; its size is of little meaning. The V and J genes are TRBV5-1 and TRBJ1-1; 8 nucleotides line up with TRBD1. V shed 2 bases and J 1 base; nucleotides not matched to a gene: 4. This CDR3 has 15 amino acids. Germline CDR1 and CDR2: SGHRS and YFSETQ. The CDR3 protein is CASSFSGTGNTEAFF. The CDR3 DNA follows: TGCGCCAGCAGCTTCTCCGGGACAGGGAACACTGAAGCTTTCTTT.

This clonotype has at least ten counts. The size of this beta chain means little, since it is a stray read in a library made for alpha chains. The rearrangement uses TRBV4-1 and TRBJ2-3; tentatively, D is TRBD2 (6 bases). The germline CDR1 and CDR2 sequences are MGHRA and YSYEKL. V shed 1 base and J shed 4 bases, with 15 bases lying between them. This CDR3 comprises 16 residues. The CDR3 spells CASSQVLSSSADTQYF. Here the CDR3 DNA reads TGCGCCAGCAGCCAAGTCCTTTCCTCTAGCGCAGATACGCAGTATTTT.

This clonotype was observed many times. This beta chain turned up in a library designed for alpha chains; as an off-target read, its abundance says little. The V gene is TRBV6-5, the J gene TRBJ2-2, with 10 bases that match TRBD2. This CDR3 has 16 amino acids. Germline V gene sequence: CDR1 MNHEY, CDR2 SVGAGI. The J segment lost 6 bases and the V segment lost 6 bases, leaving 10 bases of the junction unmatched. Here the CDR3 reads CASRRSSGSGAGELFF. For the CDR3, the DNA is TGTGCCAGCAGGAGATCTAGCGGGAGTGGGGCCGGGGAGCTGTTTTTT.

The sample holds many counts of this clonotype. The library was prepared for alpha chains; this beta chain is a stray read, so its frequency means little. The DNA of the CDR3 is TGTGCCAGCAGCCCGACTAGCGGGAGCACAGATACGCAGTATTTT. Translating it yields CASSPTSGSTDTQYF. This chain joins TRBV7-8 and TRBJ2-3; 10 bases line up with TRBD2. This CDR3 has 15 residues. With 5 bases clipped from V and 0 bases from J, the junction kept 2 bases outside the gene matches. Germline V gives CDR1 SGHVS, CDR2 FQNEAQ.

This clonotype was picked up many times. This beta chain is off target for a library built for alpha chains, so its abundance means little. V and J are TRBV6-6 and TRBJ1-1, with unresolved D. V gave up 2 bases and J gave up 7 bases, with 17 bases separating them. The CDR3 has 15 residues. Germline-derived CDR1 and CDR2 are MNHNY and SVGAGI (reference sequence). This CDR3 is CASSYVDGGKVEAFF. The CDR3 coding sequence is TGTGCCAGCAGTTACGTCGACGGCGGAAAGGTTGAAGCTTTCTTT.

This clonotype was seen ten or more times. The library was built for alpha chains, so this beta chain is an off-target read and its size means little. The rearrangement uses TRBV6-1 and TRBJ1-2; TRBD1 agrees at 7 bases. CDR1 is MNHNS, CDR2 SASEGT, per germline. This CDR3 is built from 13 residues. V gave up 5 bases and J gave up 7 bases; unmatched junction bases: 7. The CDR3 region has the DNA TGTGCCAGCAGTTCTACAGGGGTCAGTGGCTACACCTTC. The encoded protein is CASSSTGVSGYTF.

This clonotype came up many times. In a library made to pick up alpha chains, this beta chain is a stray read with a size that means little. The chain carries TRBV12-3 or TRBV12-4 and TRBJ1-1, with 7 nucleotides matching TRBD1. V trimming: 9 bases; J trimming: 4 bases; junction bases outside the gene matches: 11. This CDR3 contains 14 residues. The CDR3 is CARHRGFEGTEAFF. CDR3 sequence (DNA): TGTGCCAGACACAGGGGTTTCGAAGGCACTGAAGCTTTCTTT.

This clonotype was seen many times. This beta chain lies outside the target of a library built for alpha chains; its clone size means little. The chain has TRBV12-5 and TRBJ2-2, with D tentatively TRBD1 (7 bases). This CDR3 has 16 residues. V lost 6 bases and J lost 3, with 17 bases in between. Germline values: CDR1 LGHNT, CDR2 FRNRAP. CDR3 DNA sequence: TGTGCTAGTGGGGCGGGCGGGACAGTAGACACCGGGGAGCTGTTTTTT. This sequence encodes CASGAGGTVDTGELFF.

This clonotype was counted ten times or more. This beta chain is off target for a library built for alpha chains, so its abundance means little. The chain joins TRBV5-1 to TRBJ2-3; D gene unclear. V was shortened by 0 bases and J by 5 bases, with 4 bases between the two germline ends. Germline assignment: CDR1 SGHRS and CDR2 YFSETQ. This CDR3 is 12 amino acids long. The CDR3 protein is CASSLGQDTQYF. In nucleotides, the CDR3 is TGCGCCAGCAGCTTGGGTCAAGATACGCAGTATTTT.

This clonotype appeared many times. This beta chain turned up in a library designed for alpha chains; as an off-target read, its abundance says little. The rearrangement uses TRBV20-1 and TRBJ1-1, with unresolved D. V gave up 3 bases and J gave up 6 bases, with 17 bases separating them. Per germline, CDR1 DFQATT and CDR2 SNEGSKA (reference sequence). CDR3 size: 14 residues. CDR3 sequence (DNA): TGCAGTGCTAGTAACCCCTCCTCGGGCGCTGAAGCTTTCTTT. As protein: CSASNPSSGAEAFF.

Many counts were recorded for this clonotype. A library made for alpha chains picked up this beta chain off target, so its size means little. The chain couples TRBV19 to TRBJ2-3; unclear D gene. V was shortened by 3 bases and J by 6 bases, with 10 bases between the two germline ends. The germline CDR1 and CDR2 sequences are LNHDA and SQIVND (reference sequence). The CDR3 has 13 amino acids. The CDR3 DNA follows: TGTGCCAGTAGTATCGCCCGGCCGGATACGCAGTATTTT. Its protein is CASSIARPDTQYF.

This clonotype was observed many times. Little can be read into the size of this beta chain, an off-target read in a library designed for alpha chains. The chain has TRBV29-1 and TRBJ2-7, with a weak D call TRBD2 (6 bases). V was shortened by 6 bases and J by 1 base, with 13 bases between the two germline ends. Looked up from germline, CDR1 is SQVTM and CDR2 is ANQGSEA. The CDR3 length is 13 residues. CDR3 protein: CSVLDGGSYEQYF. DNA for the CDR3: TGCAGCGTACTGGACGGAGGGTCCTACGAGCAGTACTTC.

This clonotype was detected many times. This beta chain is off target for a library built for alpha chains, so its abundance means little. The chain employs TRBV30 and TRBJ2-2; TRBD2 might be the D (6 bases). V was clipped by 0 bases and J by 7 bases, with 9 bases between them. CDR3 size: 13 residues. CDR1 and CDR2 from the germline V gene are GTSNPN and SVGIG (reference sequence). The CDR3 region is CAWSVGGYGELFF. CDR3 in DNA: TGTGCCTGGAGTGTGGGGGGATACGGGGAGCTGTTTTTT.

At least ten counts were recorded for this clonotype. This beta chain was picked up by a library intended for alpha chains and is off target, so its count carries little meaning. The rearrangement uses TRBV2 and TRBJ2-2, with D hard to call. The V and J ends lost 4 bases and 0 bases respectively, with 9 bases between them. The CDR3 consists of 15 residues. Germline CDR1 SNHLY, CDR2 FYNNEI. The CDR3 protein is CASSVNRPNTGELFF. CDR3 nucleotides: TGTGCCAGCAGTGTAAACAGACCGAACACCGGGGAGCTGTTTTTT.

This clonotype was picked up many times. This beta chain is an off-target read within a library intended for alpha chains, so its frequency means little. V is TRBV7-9 and J is TRBJ1-2; 8 nucleotides match TRBD1. The trim removed 5 bases at V and 8 bases at J, leaving 10 bases unmatched. CDR1 and CDR2 from the germline V gene are SEHNR and FQNEAQ (reference sequence). This CDR3 comprises 14 residues. CDR3 nucleotides: TGTGCCAGCAGCCCCTTGACAGGGGTTGGCGGCTACACCTTC. Its protein product is CASSPLTGVGGYTF.

This clonotype was seen repeatedly, ten times or more. Within a library made for alpha chains, this beta chain is off target, and its count is uninformative. The chain couples TRBV20-1 to TRBJ2-7, with 10 bases matching TRBD2. The CDR3 length is 18 residues. The V segment lost 5 bases and the J segment 2 bases; nucleotides outside the gene matches: 18. CDR1 is DFQATT, CDR2 SNEGSKA, per germline (reference sequence). The CDR3 loop is CSADSLRGLAGATYEQYF. DNA for the CDR3: TGCAGTGCTGATTCCCTACGAGGGCTAGCGGGAGCAACCTACGAGCAGTACTTC.

In its sample, this clonotype was seen many times. Being off target in a library aimed at alpha chains, this beta chain has a size of little meaning. This sequence joins TRBV6-6 and TRBJ2-1, with D tentatively TRBD1 or TRBD2 (5 bases each). Germline loops: CDR1 MNHNY, CDR2 SVGAGI (reference sequence). V was pared by 4 bases and J by 6 bases, with 16 bases between. This CDR3 is built from 15 residues. The CDR3 DNA follows: TGTGCCAGCAGTTGGGACCACCTCCTGTCCAATGAGCAGTTCTTC. It yields the protein CASSWDHLLSNEQFF.